The rows below give T cell receptor beta chains drawn from one sample of a study of T cells in Graves' hyperthyroidism and ophthalmopathy. MiXCR, run by TCRdb on the multiplex PCR reads, gives a single entry per CDR3 protein. The sample includes approximately 740,000 distinct CDR3 sequences, approximately 15% of them seen just once. The specimen sequenced was blood. The receptors shown here come from a woman under 30 with Graves' hyperthyroidism. Each CDR3 is given with its conserved first and last residue. D genes are given only for firm matches. Where a row states a size, it is once, few, many or the class of an expanded clone; other rows omit it.

size: -
D: -
V: TRBV5-1
J: TRBJ1-1
DNA: TGCGCCAGCGCCCCCGGGACGGGTGGGAGTTTCTTT
CDR3: CASAPGTGGSFF

size: -
D: TRBD1
V: TRBV25-1
J: TRBJ2-7
DNA: TGTGCCAGCAGTGCCTTTCCGGGACAGGGGGCCCTCTACACCTACGAGCAGTACTTC
CDR3: CASSAFPGQGALYTYEQYF

size: -
D: -
V: TRBV4-1
J: TRBJ1-2
DNA: TGCGCCAGCAGCTCGCAAGCCCGGAACAGGGCGGATGGCTACACCTTC
CDR3: CASSSQARNRADGYTF

size: many
D: TRBD2
V: TRBV7-3
J: TRBJ2-3
DNA: TGTGCCAGCAGCTTAAAGAGGACTAGTTCGGATACGCAGTATTTT
CDR3: CASSLKRTSSDTQYF

size: -
D: -
V: TRBV6-1
J: TRBJ1-2
DNA: TGTGCCAGCACGGTCCGGCAGGCCGGAGTGGATGGCTACACCTTC
CDR3: CASTVRQAGVDGYTF

size: many
D: -
V: TRBV12-3/TRBV12-4
J: TRBJ1-3
DNA: TGTGCCAGCAGTTTAGCGCTTAGTTCTGGAAACACCATATATTTT
CDR3: CASSLALSSGNTIYF

size: few
D: -
V: TRBV7-3
J: TRBJ2-2
DNA: TGTGCCAGCAGCACCCGGACAGTGAGCACCGGGGAGCTGTTTTTT
CDR3: CASSTRTVSTGELFF

size: many
D: -
V: TRBV9
J: TRBJ2-7
DNA: TGTGCCAGCAGCCTTGGACTAGGGGGAAGGTACGAGCAGTACTTC
CDR3: CASSLGLGGRYEQYF

size: few
D: -
V: TRBV24-1
J: TRBJ2-1
DNA: TGTGCCACCAGTAGGGGCGGTCAGGTGAACAATGAGCAGTTCTTC
CDR3: CATSRGGQVNNEQFF

size: few
D: -
V: TRBV3-1
J: TRBJ1-2
DNA: TGTGCCAGCAGCCGTGACGGGCACTATGGCTACACCTTC
CDR3: CASSRDGHYGYTF

size: many
D: TRBD2
V: TRBV7-2
J: TRBJ2-1
DNA: TGTGCCAGCAGCTACGGACTAGCGGGAATGAGTGAGCAGTTCTTC
CDR3: CASSYGLAGMSEQFF

size: many
D: TRBD2
V: TRBV24-1
J: TRBJ2-2
DNA: TGTGCCACCAGTGAACGGACTAGCGGGAGGGCGGCCGGGGAGCTGTTTTTT
CDR3: CATSERTSGRAAGELFF

size: -
D: TRBD2
V: TRBV10-3
J: TRBJ2-1
DNA: TGTGCCATCAGCGGACTAGCGGGGGCCTACGAGCAGTTCTTC
CDR3: CAISGLAGAYEQFF

size: -
D: -
V: TRBV6-1
J: TRBJ2-7
DNA: TGTGCCAGCAGGATCGAGGGATCGCACGAGCAGTACTTC
CDR3: CASRIEGSHEQYF

size: many
D: -
V: TRBV6-1
J: TRBJ2-3
DNA: TGTGCCAGCAGACCACAGACGGCTCAGGACGCCACAGATACGCAGTATTTT
CDR3: CASRPQTAQDATDTQYF

size: -
D: -
V: TRBV5-1
J: TRBJ2-5
DNA: TGCGCCAGCAGCTTGTGGACAGAACAAGAGACCCAGTACTTC
CDR3: CASSLWTEQETQYF

size: many
D: -
V: TRBV7-8
J: TRBJ2-3
DNA: TGTGCCAGCAGCTTACAGCGGCCGAGCACAGATACGCAGTATTTT
CDR3: CASSLQRPSTDTQYF

size: many
D: TRBD2
V: TRBV5-1
J: TRBJ2-1
DNA: TGCGCCAGCAGCAATACTTCCGGGACTAGCGGGAAAAATGAGCAGTTCTTC
CDR3: CASSNTSGTSGKNEQFF

size: many
D: -
V: TRBV7-9
J: TRBJ2-5
DNA: TGTGCCAGCAGGCCATGGAGGTCTACGGGAGAGACCCAGTACTTC
CDR3: CASRPWRSTGETQYF

size: many
D: TRBD2
V: TRBV2
J: TRBJ2-3
DNA: TGTGCCAGCCGGGGAGCGGGAGTGAGGACAGATACGCAGTATTTT
CDR3: CASRGAGVRTDTQYF

size: -
D: TRBD2
V: TRBV5-4
J: TRBJ2-1
DNA: TGTGCCAGCAGCCCTACTGGACTAGCGGAACAGTTCTTC
CDR3: CASSPTGLAEQFF

size: -
D: -
V: TRBV20-1
J: TRBJ1-5
DNA: TGCCGAGCAAGGACAGAAGGCTTCAATCAGCCCCAGCATTTT
CDR3: CRARTEGFNQPQHF

size: many
D: -
V: TRBV28
J: TRBJ1-1
DNA: TGTGCCAGCAGTCTCCTGGACACCGTGAACACTGAAGCTTTCTTT
CDR3: CASSLLDTVNTEAFF

size: many
D: TRBD2
V: TRBV20-1
J: TRBJ2-5
DNA: TGCAGTGCCCAAATGGGACTAGCGGGGAGGGAGACCCAGTACTTC
CDR3: CSAQMGLAGRETQYF

size: few
D: TRBD1
V: TRBV7-2
J: TRBJ2-7
DNA: TGTGCCAGCAGCTTAGCGACAGGGGTGGACGAGCAGTACTTC
CDR3: CASSLATGVDEQYF

size: -
D: -
V: TRBV7-8
J: TRBJ1-3
DNA: TGTGCCAGCAGCCTCAAGGGAAACACCATATATTTT
CDR3: CASSLKGNTIYF

size: many
D: TRBD2
V: TRBV6-1
J: TRBJ2-5
DNA: TGTGCCAGCCGGGATACTCTAGCGGCTGAGACCCAGTACTTC
CDR3: CASRDTLAAETQYF

size: few
D: -
V: TRBV20-1
J: TRBJ2-7
DNA: TGCAGTGCTAGAGTACCAGGGAGGACCTACGAGCAGTACTTC
CDR3: CSARVPGRTYEQYF

size: -
D: TRBD1
V: TRBV15
J: TRBJ1-2
DNA: TGTGCCACCAGCACTGGACAGGGATATGGCTACACCTTC
CDR3: CATSTGQGYGYTF

size: many
D: TRBD2
V: TRBV27
J: TRBJ2-1
DNA: TGTGCCAGCAGTTTATCTCGGCGGGGGGCAAGTGAGCAGTTCTTC
CDR3: CASSLSRRGASEQFF

size: many
D: -
V: TRBV7-9
J: TRBJ1-2
DNA: TGTGCCAGCAGCTTAGCCGAAGGAGGGAATGGCTACACCTTC
CDR3: CASSLAEGGNGYTF

size: many
D: TRBD1
V: TRBV12-3/TRBV12-4
J: TRBJ1-5
DNA: TGTGCCAGCAGTTTCCCGGGACAGGGTGGTAATCAGCCCCAGCATTTT
CDR3: CASSFPGQGGNQPQHF

size: -
D: -
V: TRBV11-2
J: TRBJ2-7
DNA: TGTGCCAGCAGCTTAGATGTGGGGGACCCCTACGAGCAGTACTTC
CDR3: CASSLDVGDPYEQYF

size: many
D: TRBD1
V: TRBV5-5
J: TRBJ2-3
DNA: TGTGCCAGCAGGGGACAGGGGGCAGATACGCAGTATTTT
CDR3: CASRGQGADTQYF

size: many
D: -
V: TRBV7-2
J: TRBJ1-2
DNA: TGTGCCAGCAGCCCATCCCTTACAGGGTCGACTGGCTACACCTTC
CDR3: CASSPSLTGSTGYTF

size: many
D: -
V: TRBV28
J: TRBJ1-1
DNA: TGTGCCAGCAGTTTACGGGGGCGCGACACTGAAGCTTTCTTT
CDR3: CASSLRGRDTEAFF

size: few
D: -
V: TRBV19
J: TRBJ2-3
DNA: TGTGCCAGTAGTATCCTGGAATCGGGCACAGATACGCAGTATTTT
CDR3: CASSILESGTDTQYF

size: many
D: TRBD1
V: TRBV20-1
J: TRBJ1-1
DNA: TGCAGTGCCGGTAATCCCCGACAGGGGATGAGCACTGAAGCTTTCTTT
CDR3: CSAGNPRQGMSTEAFF

size: -
D: -
V: TRBV5-5
J: TRBJ1-2
DNA: TGTGCCAGCAGCTTGGAGGGACTCGGAGATGGCTACACCTTC
CDR3: CASSLEGLGDGYTF

size: many
D: -
V: TRBV30
J: TRBJ2-1
DNA: TGTGCCTGGAGTCCACGTGGGCATGAGCAGTTCTTC
CDR3: CAWSPRGHEQFF

size: -
D: TRBD1
V: TRBV29-1
J: TRBJ2-2
DNA: TGCAGCGTTGAAGATCCCGGACAGGGCCCGAACACCGGGGAGCTGTTTTTT
CDR3: CSVEDPGQGPNTGELFF

size: many
D: -
V: TRBV7-9
J: TRBJ2-1
DNA: TGTGCCAGCAGCTTAAACGACTGGAGCCCTAGCTCCTACAATGAGCAGTTCTTC
CDR3: CASSLNDWSPSSYNEQFF

size: many
D: -
V: TRBV6-1
J: TRBJ1-1
DNA: TGTGCCAGCACCGCGGACAGTGCAACTGAAGCTTTCTTT
CDR3: CASTADSATEAFF

size: many
D: TRBD2
V: TRBV7-9
J: TRBJ2-7
DNA: TGTGCCAGCAGCTTAGGATCGGGCGGGAGGGCCGACGAGCAGTACTTC
CDR3: CASSLGSGGRADEQYF

size: -
D: -
V: TRBV24-1
J: TRBJ2-5
DNA: TGTGCCACCAGTCAGGGTCCCATGGAGACCCAGTACTTC
CDR3: CATSQGPMETQYF

size: -
D: TRBD2
V: TRBV19
J: TRBJ2-1
DNA: TGTGCCAGTGGGACTAGCGGGAGGGCCTTGATGGATGAGCAGTTCTTC
CDR3: CASGTSGRALMDEQFF

size: many
D: -
V: TRBV29-1
J: TRBJ1-5
DNA: TGCAGCGTGGGGTGGGGGAACAATCAGCCCCAGCATTTT
CDR3: CSVGWGNNQPQHF

size: -
D: TRBD1
V: TRBV4-1
J: TRBJ2-2
DNA: TGCGCCAGCAGCCCAGGACAGGGTCGGCGGACCGGGGAGCTGTTTTTT
CDR3: CASSPGQGRRTGELFF

size: -
D: TRBD1
V: TRBV5-1
J: TRBJ2-7
DNA: TGCGCCAGCGCTGCCCGGGGACAGGCTTATGACGTGCAGTACTTC
CDR3: CASAARGQAYDVQYF

size: many
D: TRBD1
V: TRBV18
J: TRBJ2-1
DNA: TGTGCCAGCTCACCAGGGACAGGGGGCTTGAATGAGCAGTTCTTC
CDR3: CASSPGTGGLNEQFF

size: -
D: -
V: TRBV10-3
J: TRBJ2-1
DNA: TGTGCCATTAACGACGACAGGAACAATGAGCAGTTCTTC
CDR3: CAINDDRNNEQFF